A selection of T cell receptor beta chains follows, all from one sample in a study of blood T cells in healthy people across ages. Each CDR3 protein gets one entry after TCRdb re-called the 5' RACE reads with MiXCR. The sample includes about 1.5 million distinct CDR3 sequences, 40% to 45% of them seen just once. The sequenced sample was blood. The origin of the receptors is a woman aged 18-35 years in good health. Each CDR3 is given with its conserved first and last residue. The D gene is left open where the match is weak. Not every row has a clone size; where given, it reads once, few, many or a size class.

TRBJ2-1 | TRBV24-1 | - | few | CATSDSRHNEQFF | TGTGCCACCAGTGATTCCAGACACAATGAGCAGTTCTTC
TRBJ2-1 | TRBV24-1 | - | few | CATSPNLIQGIYNEQFF | TGTGCCACCAGTCCAAATCTTATACAAGGAATTTACAATGAGCAGTTCTTC
TRBJ2-1 | TRBV29-1 | TRBD2 | - | CSVEVLAGVPSYNEQFF | TGCAGCGTTGAAGTCCTAGCGGGGGTTCCCTCCTACAATGAGCAGTTCTTC
TRBJ2-1 | TRBV27 | - | - | CASSLWGNNEQFF | TGTGCCAGCAGTTTATGGGGCAACAATGAGCAGTTCTTC
TRBJ1-1 | TRBV5-5 | - | once | CASSEGKPPMDTEAFF | TGTGCCAGCAGTGAGGGGAAACCACCAATGGACACTGAAGCTTTCTTT
TRBJ2-1 | TRBV12-3/TRBV12-4 | - | - | CASSSAAAVYNEQFF | TGTGCCAGCAGCTCCGCCGCGGCCGTCTACAATGAGCAGTTCTTC
TRBJ2-7 | TRBV12-3/TRBV12-4 | - | many | CASSNTGGRDEQYF | TGTGCCAGCAGCAATACGGGGGGCCGGGACGAGCAGTACTTC
TRBJ2-5 | TRBV7-2 | - | many | CASSLARGQETQYF | TGTGCCAGCAGCTTAGCCCGGGGCCAAGAGACCCAGTACTTC
TRBJ2-3 | TRBV7-9 | - | few | CASSSAVRPHTQYF | TGTGCCAGCAGCTCGGCCGTTCGTCCCCATACGCAGTATTTT
TRBJ2-7 | TRBV2 | TRBD2 | few | CATSGLVAYEQYF | TGTGCCACAAGCGGACTAGTCGCCTACGAGCAGTACTTC
TRBJ2-1 | TRBV11-2 | TRBD2 | few | CASSSSGGGSYNEQFF | TGTGCCAGCAGCTCTAGCGGGGGGGGCTCCTACAATGAGCAGTTCTTC
TRBJ2-5 | TRBV4-1 | - | few | CASSSYSTGFGQETQYF | TGCGCCAGCAGCTCCTACTCCACAGGGTTTGGTCAAGAGACCCAGTACTTC
TRBJ2-5 | TRBV12-3/TRBV12-4 | - | - | CASSRSRNWETQYF | TGTGCCAGCAGTCGGTCTCGCAATTGGGAGACCCAGTACTTC
TRBJ2-3 | TRBV20-1 | - | many | CSAGIISTDTQYF | TGCAGTGCTGGAATCATTAGCACAGATACGCAGTATTTT
TRBJ1-1 | TRBV29-1 | - | - | CSVSQNTEAFF | TGCAGCGTCTCACAAAACACTGAAGCTTTCTTT
TRBJ2-2 | TRBV7-6 | - | - | CASSLFAGAKVGELFF | TGTGCCAGCAGCCTCTTTGCAGGGGCGAAAGTCGGGGAGCTGTTTTTT
TRBJ2-3 | TRBV7-9 | - | few | CASSQTRVTDTQYF | TGTGCCAGCAGCCAAACACGGGTCACAGATACGCAGTATTTT
TRBJ1-5 | TRBV5-8 | - | - | CASSSEGKRNQPQHF | TGTGCCAGCAGCTCCGAGGGCAAGCGCAATCAGCCCCAGCATTTT